Presented here are 30 T cell receptor beta chains from one specimen sequenced in a study of brain T cells in children with intractable seizures. Assay: immunoSEQ multiplex PCR; the TCRdb copy retains only in-frame clones and omits some. The table has 88,000 or so clones, 91% seen once. This specimen was peripheral blood, taken at surgery. The receptors were gathered from a girl aged 2 to 9 with Rasmussen encephalitis and intractable seizures.

CDR3 loop: CASRGHGDREQFF. DNA for the CDR3: TGTGCCAGCAGGGGACATGGAGATCGAGAGCAGTTCTTC. The rearrangement links TRBV25-1 to TRBJ2-1; the D gene is possibly TRBD1 (6 bases). The V end was cut by 6 bases, the J end by 10 bases, with 16 bases between. Germline CDR1 is MGHDK and CDR2 is SYGVNS. The CDR3 totals 13 residues.

V usage is TRBV2 and J usage is TRBJ2-2; D possibly corresponds to TRBD1 (6 bases). The ends were cut back, 8 bases at V and 2 bases at J, with 12 bases in the middle. Germline assignment: CDR1 SNHLY and CDR2 FYNNEI. CDR3 length: 14 amino acids. CDR3: CASGQSRNTGELFF. In nucleotides, the CDR3 is TGTGCCAGCGGACAGAGCCGTAACACCGGGGAGCTGTTTTTT.

This clone was found once. The chain employs TRBV13 and TRBJ2-1, with D uncertain. Per germline, CDR1 PRHDT and CDR2 FYEKMQ (reference sequence). This CDR3 comprises 14 residues. Trimming removed 1 base from V and 10 bases from J, with 14 bases in between. The CDR3 region is CASSLEAPLREQFF. CDR3 in DNA: TGTGCCAGCAGCTTAGAAGCCCCCCTCCGCGAGCAGTTCTTC.

The chain joins TRBV3-1 (or the pseudogene TRBV3-2) to TRBJ2-5; 11 positions match TRBD1. The germline V gene has CDR1 LGHDT and CDR2 YNNKEL (reference sequence). The trim removed 3 bases at V and 3 bases at J, leaving 6 bases unmatched. CDR3 size: 16 residues. CDR3 loop: CASSHLPGQGEETQYF. Written as DNA, the CDR3 is TGTGCCAGCAGCCATCTTCCGGGACAGGGGGAAGAGACCCAGTACTTC.

This clone has just one count. For the CDR3, the DNA is TGTGCCAGCAGCTTGTCCGGGGAGCTGTTTTTT. This sequence encodes CASSLSGELFF. The rearrangement links TRBV5-6 to TRBJ2-2; D uncertain. Trimming shortened V by 1 base and J by 6 bases, and 1 base separated the two germline ends. Germline CDR1 and CDR2: SGHDT and YYEEEE. This CDR3 has 11 residues.

This chain connects TRBV5-1 to TRBJ1-4; D call uncertain. V was clipped by 0 bases and J by 8 bases, with 8 bases between them. CDR1 is SGHRS, CDR2 YFSETQ, per germline. The CDR3 has 13 amino acids. CDR3 sequence: CASSLVVGEKLFF. CDR3 in DNA: TGCGCCAGCAGCTTGGTCGTGGGGGAAAAACTGTTTTTT. Supplemented by reference TRBV5-1 and TRBJ1-4, the full variable domain reads KAGVTQTPRYLIKTRGQQVTLSCSPISGHRSVSWYQQTPGQGLQFLFEYFSETQRNKGNFPGRFSGRQFSNSRSEMNVSTLELGDSALYLCASSLVVGEKLFFGSGTQLSVL.

This clone has only a few counts. V usage is TRBV19 and J usage is TRBJ1-6, with TRBD1 identical over 8 bases. Germline values: CDR1 LNHDA, CDR2 SQIVND (reference sequence). With V trimmed by 6 bases and J by 7 bases, 5 bases remained unmatched. The CDR3 is 14 amino acids. CDR3 protein: CASSRTGGNSPLHF. In nucleotides, the CDR3 is TGTGCCAGTAGCCGAACAGGGGGAAATTCACCCCTCCACTTT.

The rearrangement joins TRBV7-2 to TRBJ1-3; D is undetermined. The germline V and J ends were trimmed by 1 base and 0 bases, with 7 bases remaining between them. CDR1 is SGHTA, CDR2 FQGNSA, per germline. This CDR3 contains 15 residues. The CDR3 nucleotides read TGTGCCAGCAGCTTAGTGGCAAGCTCTGGAAACACCATATATTTT. Protein sequence: CASSLVASSGNTIYF.

The chain joins TRBV9 to TRBJ1-2; 7 bases agree with TRBD1. V shed 3 bases and J 4 bases; nucleotides not matched to a gene: 9. The germline V gene encodes CDR1 SGDLS and CDR2 YYNGEE. The CDR3 contains 15 residues. The CDR3 DNA is TGTGCCAGCAGCGCAAGGAAGGGGGCGGGCTATGGCTACACCTTC. This codes for CASSARKGAGYGYTF.

The chain combines TRBV18 with TRBJ1-5; the match to TRBD1 covers 8 bases. Per germline, CDR1 KGHSH and CDR2 LQKENI. This CDR3 region has 14 residues. J was trimmed by 5 bases and V by 4 bases; bases with no gene match: 4. The CDR3 protein is CASSLTGGDQPQHF. The CDR3 DNA sequence: TGTGCCAGCTCACTCACAGGGGGGGATCAGCCCCAGCATTTT. Full variable domain (outside the CDR3, taken from reference TRBV18 and TRBJ1-5): NAGVMQNPRHLVRRRGQEARLRCSPMKGHSHVYWYRQLPEEGLKFMVYLQKENIIDESGMPKERFSAEFPKEGPSILRIQQVVRGDSAAYFCASSLTGGDQPQHFGDGTRLSIL.

The rearrangement uses TRBV7-9 and TRBJ2-2; 8 bases match TRBD2. V was pared by 2 bases and J by 2 bases, with 10 bases of the junction left unmatched. Germline V gene lookup returns CDR1 SEHNR and CDR2 FQNEAQ (reference sequence). CDR3 length: 18 residues. CDR3 in amino acids: CASSLSPAGASNTGELFF. The CDR3 coding sequence is TGTGCCAGCAGCTTAAGCCCAGCGGGAGCGTCTAACACCGGGGAGCTGTTTTTT.

J is TRBJ2-3 and V is TRBV5-1, with 9 bases that match TRBD1. This CDR3 has 16 residues. Germline V gives CDR1 SGHRS, CDR2 YFSETQ. V was pared by 4 bases and J by 1 base, with 7 bases of the junction left unmatched. The DNA for the CDR3 is TGCGCCAGCAGCGTCGGGACAGGGAGGCGCACAGATACGCAGTATTTT. It codes for CASSVGTGRRTDTQYF.

The chain is built from TRBV30 and TRBJ2-1, with 7 bases matching TRBD2. With V trimmed by 5 bases and J by 7 bases, 11 bases remained unmatched. Germline lookup yields CDR1 GTSNPN and CDR2 SVGIG (reference sequence). The CDR3 runs 14 residues. DNA for the CDR3: TGTGCCTGGGGGAAACAGACTAGCTCTAATGAGCAGTTCTTC. It specifies CAWGKQTSSNEQFF.

CDR3 in DNA: TGTGCCAGCAGTTTAGGGCAGGGGGCGCGCGTGCAGTACTTC. It yields the protein CASSLGQGARVQYF. The chain couples TRBV28 to TRBJ2-7; 8 bases map to TRBD1. The germline CDR1 and CDR2 sequences are MDHEN and SYDVKM. The length of the CDR3 is 14 residues. Trimming at V came to 2 bases and at J to 9 bases, leaving 9 bases not matched to a gene. Using reference TRBV28 and TRBJ2-7 for the parts outside the CDR3, the full variable domain is DVKVTQSSRYLVKRTGEKVFLECVQDMDHENMFWYRQDPGLGLRLIYFSYDVKMKEKGDIPEGYSVSREKKERFSLILESASTNQTSMYLCASSLGQGARVQYFGPGTRLTVT.

The gene calls are TRBV27 and TRBJ1-2; 7 positions match TRBD1. Germline V gene lookup returns CDR1 MNHEY and CDR2 SMNVEV (reference sequence). The CDR3 sequence is 15 residues long. Germline trimming cut 7 bases from V and 2 bases from J; bases unmatched to any gene: 10. The CDR3 nucleotides are TGTGCCAGCACCTCAGGGGGGAGAGGGAACTATGGCTACACCTTC. Translated, it gives CASTSGGRGNYGYTF.

The chain is built from TRBV7-2 and TRBJ1-2; the D gene is possibly TRBD1 (5 bases). The V end was cut by 3 bases, the J end by 6 bases, with 14 bases between. CDR1 and CDR2 from the germline V gene are SGHTA and FQGNSA. The CDR3 is 14 residues long. CDR3 in amino acids: CASSFKGLAHGYTF. As DNA, the CDR3 is TGTGCCAGCAGCTTTAAGGGGTTGGCGCATGGCTACACCTTC. The variable domain in full, with the rest retrieved from reference TRBV7-2 and TRBJ1-2, is GAGVSQSPSNKVTEKGKDVELRCDPISGHTALYWYRQSLGQGLEFLIYFQGNSAPDKSGLPSDRFSAERTGGSVSTLTIQRTQQEDSAVYLCASSFKGLAHGYTFGSGTRLTVV.

The genes are TRBV28 and TRBJ1-6; the D is unclear. Germline V gives CDR1 MDHEN, CDR2 SYDVKM. V lost 5 bases and J 15 bases, leaving 17 bases between the germline ends. The CDR3 spans 13 residues. CDR3: CASSRLPNRNLHF. CDR3 sequence (DNA): TGTGCCAGCAGTCGCCTCCCCAACAGAAACCTCCACTTT. Full variable domain (rest looked up from reference TRBV28 and TRBJ1-6): DVKVTQSSRYLVKRTGEKVFLECVQDMDHENMFWYRQDPGLGLRLIYFSYDVKMKEKGDIPEGYSVSREKKERFSLILESASTNQTSMYLCASSRLPNRNLHFGNGTRLTVT.

V is TRBV5-1 and J is TRBJ2-3, with TRBD2 identical over 8 bases. Germline V lookup: CDR1 SGHRS, CDR2 YFSETQ. With V trimmed by 2 bases and J by 7 bases, 6 bases remained unmatched. The CDR3 contains 14 residues. The CDR3 DNA follows: TGCGCCAGCAGCTTAAGCGGGAGTCGATATACGCAGTATTTT. Amino acids: CASSLSGSRYTQYF.

The chain uses TRBV10-3 and TRBJ1-1; 9 nucleotides match TRBD1. Germline-derived CDR1 and CDR2 are ENHRY and SYGVKD. The CDR3 is 14 amino acids. V was clipped by 7 bases and J by 4 bases; unmatched bases: 7. As DNA, the CDR3 is TGTGCCATCAACCCAGGACAGGGGATCACTGAAGCTTTCTTT. It is translated as CAINPGQGITEAFF.

Only a few counts were recorded for this clone. V is TRBV4-1 and J is TRBJ1-4; D gene uncertain. The CDR3 sequence is 14 residues long. From germline, CDR1 is MGHRA and CDR2 YSYEKL. V was trimmed by 2 bases and J by 5 bases, leaving 9 bases between them. The CDR3 region has the DNA TGCGCCAGCAGCCAACCGGGTCCGAATGAAAAACTGTTTTTT. It translates to CASSQPGPNEKLFF.

V usage is TRBV19 and J usage is TRBJ1-3; D is ambiguous. V lost 7 bases to trimming and J lost 1 base, with 14 bases between them. CDR1 is LNHDA and CDR2 is SQIVND in the germline V gene (reference sequence). The CDR3 sequence is 15 residues long. The CDR3 loop is CASTSLGTSGNTIYF. The CDR3 nucleotides are TGTGCCAGTACGTCCCTCGGTACGTCTGGAAACACCATATATTTT.

This chain uses TRBV5-4 with TRBJ2-1, with D unclear. Trimming pared 5 bases from V and 6 bases from J, leaving 12 bases between. CDR3 length equals 13 residues. Germline CDR1 SGHNT, CDR2 YYREEE (reference sequence). CDR3 amino acids: CASSPFSGNEQFF. The CDR3 DNA follows: TGTGCCAGCAGTCCTTTTTCGGGCAATGAGCAGTTCTTC.

This clone was picked up a small number of times. The V call is TRBV6-5, the J call TRBJ1-6; unclear D gene. CDR3 length equals 13 residues. CDR1 and CDR2 (germline): MNHEY, SVGAGI. The ends were cut back, 8 bases at V and 7 bases at J, with 12 bases in the middle. CDR3 nucleotides: TGTGCCAGCCGTCCCGGACGGAATTCACCCCTCCACTTT. It specifies CASRPGRNSPLHF.

This sequence joins TRBV9 and TRBJ2-1, with D perhaps TRBD2 (6 bases). Trimming stripped 4 bases from V and 0 bases from J, with 17 bases between. Germline assignment: CDR1 SGDLS and CDR2 YYNGEE. CDR3 length: 17 residues. The CDR3 loop reads CASSPSPLASSYNEQFF. In nucleotides, the CDR3 is TGTGCCAGCAGCCCTTCTCCCCTAGCGAGCTCCTACAATGAGCAGTTCTTC.

The V call is TRBV7-9, the J call TRBJ2-1, with TRBD2 identical over 10 bases. The CDR3 runs 16 residues. Germline trimming cut 4 bases from V and 10 bases from J; bases unmatched to any gene: 13. Germline V CDR1 and CDR2: SEHNR, FQNEAQ (reference sequence). CDR3 DNA: TGTGCCAGCAGCTCCGAGAGTGGGCTAGCGGGAGTGGAGCAGTTCTTC. Its translation: CASSSESGLAGVEQFF. The full variable domain, its missing parts supplied by reference TRBV7-9 and TRBJ2-1, is DTGVSQNPRHKITKRGQNVTFRCDPISEHNRLYWYRQTLGQGPEFLTYFQNEAQLEKSRLLSDRFSAERPKGSFSTLEIQRTEQGDSAMYLCASSSESGLAGVEQFFGPGTRLTVL.

Only a few counts were recorded for this clone. The chain joins TRBV19 to TRBJ1-2, with 7 nucleotides matching TRBD1. This CDR3 comprises 14 residues. V gave up 7 bases and J gave up 5 bases; unmatched junction bases: 10. Germline V lookup: CDR1 LNHDA, CDR2 SQIVND (reference sequence). CDR3 in DNA: TGTGCCAGTAAGGAGGGGACAGCTTTATATGGCTACACCTTC. Protein sequence: CASKEGTALYGYTF.

The table lists this clone with a count of one. The J gene is TRBJ2-2, the V gene TRBV2; 16 bases are shared with TRBD2. This CDR3 is built from 15 residues. After removal of 6 bases from V and 7 bases from J, the junction contained 2 bases not matched to a gene. Germline V lookup: CDR1 SNHLY, CDR2 FYNNEI. The CDR3 protein is CASRGLAGGHGELFF. DNA of the CDR3: TGTGCCAGCAGGGGACTAGCGGGAGGGCACGGGGAGCTGTTTTTT.

This CDR3 is CASSPEGGRTDTQYF. The CDR3 DNA sequence: TGTGCCAGCAGCCCCGAGGGGGGCCGCACAGATACGCAGTATTTT. This chain links TRBV7-2 with TRBJ2-3; D might be TRBD1 or TRBD2, each matching 6 bases. Trimming removed 5 bases from V and 1 base from J, with 13 bases in between. The CDR3 sequence is 15 residues long. CDR1 and CDR2 (germline): SGHTA, FQGNSA.

The CDR3 nucleotides are TGCAGCGTTGACTCGGGCACTGAAGCTTTCTTT. Translating it yields CSVDSGTEAFF. V and J are TRBV29-1 and TRBJ1-1; D ambiguous. The V and J ends lost 3 bases and 4 bases respectively, with 6 bases between them. CDR3 length equals 11 residues. Germline V gene lookup returns CDR1 SQVTM and CDR2 ANQGSEA.

The rearrangement links TRBV10-2 to TRBJ1-1; no firm D call. CDR1 WSHSY and CDR2 SAAADI come from the germline V gene. V lost 3 bases and J lost 3, with 5 bases in between. CDR3 size: 12 residues. Here the CDR3 DNA reads TGCGCCAGCAGTGAAAGTCACACTGAAGCTTTCTTT. Encoded protein: CASSESHTEAFF.